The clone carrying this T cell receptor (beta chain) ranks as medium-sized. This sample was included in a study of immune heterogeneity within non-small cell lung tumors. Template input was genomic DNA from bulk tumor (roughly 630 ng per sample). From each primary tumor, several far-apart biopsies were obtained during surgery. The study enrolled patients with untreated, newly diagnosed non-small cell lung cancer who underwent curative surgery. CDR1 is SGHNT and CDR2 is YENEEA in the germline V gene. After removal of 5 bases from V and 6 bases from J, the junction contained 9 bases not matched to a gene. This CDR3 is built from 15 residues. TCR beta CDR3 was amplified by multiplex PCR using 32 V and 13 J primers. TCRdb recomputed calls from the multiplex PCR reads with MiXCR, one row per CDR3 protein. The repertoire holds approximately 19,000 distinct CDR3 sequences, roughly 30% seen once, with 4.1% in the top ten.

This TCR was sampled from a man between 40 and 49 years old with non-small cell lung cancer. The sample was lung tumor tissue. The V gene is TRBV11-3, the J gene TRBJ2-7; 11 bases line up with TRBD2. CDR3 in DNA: TGTGCCAGCAGCGTACGAACTAGCGGGAGTTCCGAGCAGTACTTC. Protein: CASSVRTSGSSEQYF.